The 4 T cell receptor beta chains reported below all come from one sample, sequenced in a study of vaccination effects on CD4 cells after COVID-19. Method: immunoSEQ multiplex PCR; TCRdb's copy keeps in-frame clones and lacks some. The sample yields just over 55,000 clones, around four fifths seen once. Investigators separated out CD4+ T cells once around 9 days of culture had passed. Participants received two doses of either the BNT162b2 or mRNA-1273 vaccine. No cognate antigen is known for these TCRs. The specimen was CD4+ T cells from PBMCs cultured without peptide, collected after COVID-19 vaccination. The source of these receptors is a human donor who received a COVID-19 vaccine.

V is TRBV2 and J is TRBJ2-5; no firm D call. This CDR3 has 13 residues. Germline assignment: CDR1 SNHLY and CDR2 FYNNEI. Trimming pared 4 bases from V and 5 bases from J, leaving 11 bases between. CDR3 nucleotide sequence: TGTGCCAGCAGTGCCCAACACGGGGAGACCCAGTACTTC. Protein product: CASSAQHGETQYF.

The J gene is TRBJ2-7, the V gene TRBV7-8; 8 positions agree with TRBD2. The germline gives CDR1 SGHVS, CDR2 FQNEAQ. With 1 base clipped from V and 4 bases from J, the junction kept 3 bases outside the gene matches. The CDR3 has 14 residues. CDR3 in amino acids: CASSLVAGTYEQYF. DNA of the CDR3: TGTGCCAGCAGCTTAGTAGCGGGGACTTACGAGCAGTACTTC.

This clone has just one count. This sequence joins TRBV7-2 and TRBJ2-5; TRBD1 or TRBD2 may be the D gene (8 bases each). V lost 7 bases and J 7 bases, leaving 31 bases between the germline ends. Germline V lookup: CDR1 SGHTA, CDR2 FQGNSA. This CDR3 has 18 amino acids. This CDR3 reads CASTLQRTGLAGGGTQYF. CDR3 sequence (DNA): TGTGCCAGCACACTCCAACGGACAGGGCTAGCGGGTGGGGGGACCCAGTACTTC.

The J gene is TRBJ1-5, the V gene TRBV28; D is ambiguous. V lost 5 bases and J 2 bases, leaving 19 bases between the germline ends. This CDR3 comprises 17 residues. Germline lookup yields CDR1 MDHEN and CDR2 SYDVKM. The CDR3 protein is CASSPPRSLYGNQPQHF. CDR3 in DNA: TGTGCCAGCAGTCCGCCGAGGTCTCTATATGGCAATCAGCCCCAGCATTTT.